Included here is one T cell receptor (beta chain) sequence, with context. The target of this receptor is not known. No clone much larger than this one lies a single base away; base qualities are absent. The sample comes from a study of CD8+CD57+ T cells in acquired aplastic anemia (dated by TCRdb to 2017 to 2018). With respect to the entire study: DNA extracted from sorted CD4+ and CD8+ cells had a mean of roughly 3.4 ug, with a range of roughly 0.18 to 27.4 ug. CD8+CD57+ expansion was defined as a frequency above the mean frequency observed in healthy subjects. What the study reported, not specific to this receptor: Twenty-nine CD8+ CDR3 sequences were shared between patients and controls but appeared highly expressed in patients and within their immunodominant clones. Between patients and healthy controls, no significant difference in CD8+ Simpson's diversity was found (P=0.060).

Relative to germline, V is 0 bases shorter and J is 4 bases shorter, with 10 bases between their ends. The CDR3 has 14 amino acids, counting the end cysteine and phenylalanine. Kept here is only the CDR3 DNA, which spans 42 bases and is read in frame from base 1. The germline V gene provides CDR1 SGHRS and CDR2 YFSETQ. TCR beta VDJ combination and CDR3 sequence profiling used genomic DNA as the template. An Illumina HiSeq 2000 was used for TCR repertoire sequencing. Regarding the original processing steps: TRBV/TRBJ rearrangement plots, CDR3 size and DJ length profiles, and Simpson's diversity index were used to evaluate the repertoires. Whichever DNA sequence was most abundant in the deep sequencing data was defined as the immunodominant clone. CDR3 amino acid sequences were screened for sharing across subjects and were compared with published repertoires and the VDJdb database. The public reads were reanalyzed by TCRdb: fastp trimming at Q25, MiXCR alignment, in-frame beta chains only. Rows merge per CDR3 protein into single entries with the most common DNA and genes. TCRdb's processing, not the authors' own work, is the source of the V and J calls. The sample profile shows about half a million distinct CDR3 sequences; around 30% of them were found once. The ten largest clones take up 0.75% to 0.95% of the sample.

The patients picked for sequencing were ones in whom flow cytometry had shown an expansion of CD8+CD57+ cells. Severe acquired aplastic anemia was diagnosed in all patients according to International Study of Aplastic Anemia and Agranulocytosis and Camitta criteria. At the time blood was sampled, none of the patients had received any therapy. The study deep-sequenced TCR repertoires of sorted CD4+ and CD8+ blood T cells from severe aplastic anemia patients and healthy subjects. In the USA, patient enrollment took place under clinicaltrials.gov protocols 00001620, 01623167, 00001397, 00071045, 00081523 and 00961064. Ficoll-Paque density gradient centrifugation was used to isolate peripheral blood mononuclear cells. Before DNA extraction, CD4+ and CD8+ T cells were sorted by FACS or by magnetic beads.

In this chain, TRBV5-1 is recombined with TRBJ1-1, with the identity of the D gene unclear. This clonotype was sampled from a human donor with aplastic anemia. What was sequenced was sorted CD4+, CD8+, or CD8+CD57+ T cells (not recorded which) from PBMCs. The DNA is TGCGCCAGCAGCTTGGAAGGCCAGAGCACTGAAGCTTTCTTT. Translated, this is CASSLEGQSTEAFF.